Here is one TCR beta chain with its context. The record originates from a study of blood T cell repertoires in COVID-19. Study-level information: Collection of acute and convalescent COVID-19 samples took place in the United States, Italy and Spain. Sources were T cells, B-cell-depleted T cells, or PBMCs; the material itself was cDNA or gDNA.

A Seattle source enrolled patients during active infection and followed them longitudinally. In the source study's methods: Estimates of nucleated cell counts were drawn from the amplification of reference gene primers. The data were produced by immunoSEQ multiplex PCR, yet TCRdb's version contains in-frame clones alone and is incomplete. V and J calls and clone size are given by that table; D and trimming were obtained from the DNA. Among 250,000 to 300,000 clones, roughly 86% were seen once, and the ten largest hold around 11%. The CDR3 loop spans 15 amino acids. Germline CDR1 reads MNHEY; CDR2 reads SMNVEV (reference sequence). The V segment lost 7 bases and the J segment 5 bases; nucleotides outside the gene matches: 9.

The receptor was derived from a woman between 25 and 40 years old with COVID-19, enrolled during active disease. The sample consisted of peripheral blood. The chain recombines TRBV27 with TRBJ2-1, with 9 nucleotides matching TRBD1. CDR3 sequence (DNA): TGTGCCAGCAAGGTCCGGGGACAGGGACACAATGAGCAGTTCTTC. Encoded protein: CASKVRGQGHNEQFF.